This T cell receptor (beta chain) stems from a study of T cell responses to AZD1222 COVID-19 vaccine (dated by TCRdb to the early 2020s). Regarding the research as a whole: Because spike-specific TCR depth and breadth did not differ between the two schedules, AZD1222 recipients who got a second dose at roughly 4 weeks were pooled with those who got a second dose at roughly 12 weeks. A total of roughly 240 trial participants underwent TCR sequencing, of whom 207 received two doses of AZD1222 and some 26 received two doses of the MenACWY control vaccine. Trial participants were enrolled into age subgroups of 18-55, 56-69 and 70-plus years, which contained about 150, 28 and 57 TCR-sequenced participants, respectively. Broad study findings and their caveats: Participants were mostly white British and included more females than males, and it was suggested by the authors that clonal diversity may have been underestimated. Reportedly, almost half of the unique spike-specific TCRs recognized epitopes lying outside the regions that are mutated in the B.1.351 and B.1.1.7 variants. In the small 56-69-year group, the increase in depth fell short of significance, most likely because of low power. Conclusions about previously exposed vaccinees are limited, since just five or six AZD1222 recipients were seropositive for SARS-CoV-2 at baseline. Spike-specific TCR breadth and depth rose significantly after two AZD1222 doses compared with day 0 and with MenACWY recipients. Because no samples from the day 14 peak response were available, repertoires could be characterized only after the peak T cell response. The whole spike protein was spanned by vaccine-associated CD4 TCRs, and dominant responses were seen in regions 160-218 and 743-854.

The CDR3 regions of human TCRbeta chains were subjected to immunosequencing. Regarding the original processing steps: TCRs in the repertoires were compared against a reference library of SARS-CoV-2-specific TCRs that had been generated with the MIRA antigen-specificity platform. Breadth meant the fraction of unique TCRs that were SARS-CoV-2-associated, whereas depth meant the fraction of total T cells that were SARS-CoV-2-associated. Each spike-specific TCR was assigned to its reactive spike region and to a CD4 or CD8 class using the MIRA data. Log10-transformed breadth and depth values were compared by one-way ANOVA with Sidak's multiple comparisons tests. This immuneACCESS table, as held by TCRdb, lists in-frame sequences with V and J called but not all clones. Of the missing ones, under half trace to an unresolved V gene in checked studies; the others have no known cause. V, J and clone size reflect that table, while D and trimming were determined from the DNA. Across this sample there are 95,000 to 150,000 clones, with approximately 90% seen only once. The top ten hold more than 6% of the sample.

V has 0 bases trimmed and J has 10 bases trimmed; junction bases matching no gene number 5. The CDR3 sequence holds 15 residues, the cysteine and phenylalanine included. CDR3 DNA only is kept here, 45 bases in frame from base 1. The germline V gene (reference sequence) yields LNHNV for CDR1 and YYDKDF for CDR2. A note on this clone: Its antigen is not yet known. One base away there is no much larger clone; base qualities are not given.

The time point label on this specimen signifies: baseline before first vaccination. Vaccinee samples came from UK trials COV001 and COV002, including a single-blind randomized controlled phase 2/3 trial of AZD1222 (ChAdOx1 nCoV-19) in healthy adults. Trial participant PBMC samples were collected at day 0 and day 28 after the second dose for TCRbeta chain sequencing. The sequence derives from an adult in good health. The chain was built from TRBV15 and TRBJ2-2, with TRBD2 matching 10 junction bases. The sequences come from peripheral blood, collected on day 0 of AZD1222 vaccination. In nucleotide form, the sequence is TGTGCCACCAGCAGAGATTTCCTAGCGGGAGAGGAGCTGTTTTTT. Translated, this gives CATSRDFLAGEELFF. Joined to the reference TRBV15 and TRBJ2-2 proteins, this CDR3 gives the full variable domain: DAMVIQNPRYQVTQFGKPVTLSCSQTLNHNVMYWYQQKSSQAPKLLFHYYDKDFNNEADTPDNFQSRRPNTSFCFLDIRSPGLGDTAMYLCATSRDFLAGEELFFGEGSRLTVL.